This T cell receptor (beta chain) was sequenced during a study of breast tumors, draining lymph nodes, adjacent tissues. Findings and caveats of the study: Tumors had less TCR diversity than lymph nodes, more than nontumor tissue. That most tumor T cells come from lymph nodes remained unproven. The data were judged consistent with most tumor T cells coming from lymph node and expanding in tumor. Luminal-like breast cancer showed significantly greater tumor-nontumor repertoire similarity than basal-like breast cancer did.

In its sample, this clonotype was seen many times. What it binds is not known. TCRdb redid the calling of the multiplex PCR reads with MiXCR, one entry per CDR3 protein. Of roughly 49,000 distinct CDR3 sequences in the sample, roughly 40% were seen once. The ends lost 4 bases at V and 3 bases at J; junction bases unmatched: 2. The V gene's germline CDR1 is LGHNT and CDR2 FRNRAP. The CDR3 is 14 residues long. The sequence was obtained from a female donor with breast cancer. Some clones in this sample may be carry-over from other donors' samples. Sequenced: breast tumor tissue. The genes are TRBV12-5 and TRBJ2-5, with 10 bases aligning to TRBD2. CDR3 bases: TGTGCTAGTGGTTCTGGACTAGCGGAAGAGACCCAGTACTTC. Translating gives CASGSGLAEETQYF. The full variable domain, with the rest looked up from reference TRBV12-5 and TRBJ2-5, is DARVTQTPRHKVTEMGQEVTMRCQPILGHNTVFWYRQTMMQGLELLAYFRNRAPLDDSGMPKDRFSAEMPDATLATLKIQPSEPRDSAVYFCASGSGLAEETQYFGPGTRLLVL.